This is a list of T cell receptor beta chains from one sample in a study of T-cell reconstitution after alpha-beta-depleted transplantation in children. TCRdb called the PCR reads again in MiXCR, with one record for every CDR3 protein. The sample shows 250,000 to 300,000 distinct CDR3 sequences, around 10% of them seen only once. Specimen: PBMCs, collected before TCRalphabeta/CD19-depleted stem cell transplant. These TCRs come from a boy in the first two years of life with acute myeloid leukemia, due to receive a stem cell transplant. Each CDR3 is given with its conserved first and last residue. Fields, in order: J gene, V gene, clone size, D gene, CDR3 protein, CDR3 DNA. A D gene is named only where the DNA matches it firmly. Where a row states a size, it is once, few, many or the class of an expanded clone; other rows omit it.

TRBJ2-7,TRBV20-1,many,TRBD2,CSGLANYEQYF,TGCAGTGGACTAGCAAACTACGAGCAGTACTTC
TRBJ2-2,TRBV12-3/TRBV12-4,many,TRBD2,CASSIEGGRGVGELFF,TGTGCCAGCAGCATAGAGGGCGGGAGAGGTGTCGGGGAGCTGTTTTTT
TRBJ2-1,TRBV12-3/TRBV12-4,few,.,CASSLTLGGPYNEQFF,TGTGCCAGCAGTCTAACGCTAGGCGGTCCCTACAATGAGCAGTTCTTC
TRBJ1-6,TRBV5-1,many,TRBD1,CASSRTGGSPLHF,TGCGCCAGCAGCCGGACAGGGGGTTCACCCCTCCACTTT
TRBJ2-1,TRBV5-8,many,.,CASSLRPYNEQFF,TGTGCCAGCAGCTTGAGGCCCTACAATGAGCAGTTCTTC
TRBJ1-1,TRBV28,many,.,CASSLWGKEAFF,TGTGCCAGCAGTTTATGGGGTAAAGAAGCTTTCTTT
TRBJ2-5,TRBV6-6,many,TRBD2,CASRRGGQETQYF,TGTGCCAGCAGGCGGGGGGGGCAAGAGACCCAGTACTTC
TRBJ2-3,TRBV5-6,many,.,CASSLYGDTQYF,TGTGCCAGCAGCCTGTACGGAGATACGCAGTATTTT
TRBJ1-1,TRBV27,many,.,CASSLYGGTEAFF,TGTGCCAGCAGTTTATATGGAGGTACTGAAGCTTTCTTT
TRBJ2-5,TRBV18,.,TRBD1,CASSSYRGEETQYF,TGTGCCAGCTCATCATACAGGGGAGAGGAGACCCAGTACTTC
TRBJ2-1,TRBV3-1,many,TRBD2,CASSHGLSGRSYNEQFF,TGTGCCAGCAGCCATGGCCTAAGCGGGAGGTCCTACAATGAGCAGTTCTTC
TRBJ2-3,TRBV27,many,.,CASNTGSDTQYF,TGTGCCAGCAATACAGGGTCAGATACGCAGTATTTT
TRBJ2-3,TRBV6-4,many,TRBD1,CASSDDRGSTDTQYF,TGTGCCAGCAGTGATGACAGGGGAAGCACAGATACGCAGTATTTT
TRBJ1-5,TRBV7-9,few,.,CASSDKAGPPQPQHF,TGTGCCAGCAGCGATAAAGCCGGGCCGCCTCAGCCCCAGCATTTT
TRBJ2-7,TRBV10-3,.,.,CAIGQDRLHYEQYF,TGTGCCATCGGTCAGGACCGACTTCACTACGAGCAGTACTTC
TRBJ1-5,TRBV9,many,.,CASSVGWEDQPQHF,TGTGCCAGCAGCGTAGGTTGGGAGGATCAGCCCCAGCATTTT
TRBJ2-6,TRBV7-7,.,TRBD1,CASSGQDSGANVLTF,TGTGCTAGCAGTGGACAGGACTCTGGGGCCAACGTCCTGACTTTC
TRBJ2-3,TRBV9,.,TRBD2,CASTPTGTSGGRTTQYF,TGTGCCAGCACCCCTACCGGGACTAGCGGGGGTCGGACTACGCAGTATTTT
TRBJ2-7,TRBV29-1,many,TRBD1,CSVNLRDRGAYEQYF,TGCAGCGTGAATCTCCGGGACAGGGGCGCCTACGAGCAGTACTTC
TRBJ1-2,TRBV28,many,.,CASRGFRGDYGYTF,TGTGCCAGCCGGGGGTTTCGAGGTGACTATGGCTACACCTTC
TRBJ2-1,TRBV25-1,many,.,CASSVQGSYNEQFF,TGTGCCAGCAGTGTGCAGGGTAGCTACAATGAGCAGTTCTTC
TRBJ2-5,TRBV10-3,.,.,CAISEILIQETQHF,TGTGCCATCAGTGAGATACTGATTCAAGAGACCCAGCACTTC
TRBJ2-3,TRBV29-1,many,TRBD2,CSVEEWPGGDTQYF,TGCAGCGTTGAAGAATGGCCGGGAGGAGATACGCAGTATTTT
TRBJ1-5,TRBV5-1,many,.,CASSLSGGNSQPQHF,TGCGCCAGCAGCTTGTCGGGGGGCAATAGTCAGCCCCAGCATTTT
TRBJ2-2,TRBV7-9,many,.,CASSLAGPYTGELFF,TGTGCCAGCAGCTTAGCGGGCCCCTACACCGGGGAGCTGTTTTTT
TRBJ2-5,TRBV3-1,.,TRBD1,CASSQPDRGLYQETQYF,TGTGCCAGCAGCCAGCCGGACAGGGGCCTATACCAAGAGACCCAGTACTTC
TRBJ1-1,TRBV29-1,many,.,CSVAEVENTEAFF,TGCAGCGTTGCGGAGGTGGAGAACACTGAAGCTTTCTTT
TRBJ1-1,TRBV7-9,many,TRBD1,CASSLNGDRGTEAFF,TGTGCCAGCAGCTTAAATGGGGACAGGGGCACTGAAGCTTTCTTT
TRBJ2-7,TRBV6-5,many,TRBD1,CASSYPGQGAYEQYF,TGTGCCAGCAGTTACCCGGGACAGGGGGCTTACGAGCAGTACTTC
TRBJ1-1,TRBV9,many,.,CASSSQGPEAFF,TGTGCCAGCAGCTCACAGGGCCCTGAAGCTTTCTTT
TRBJ2-6,TRBV6-2/TRBV6-3,many,.,CASTKIWANVLTF,TGTGCCAGCACTAAGATCTGGGCCAACGTCCTGACTTTC